Listed below are T cell receptor beta chains from one sample, sequenced in a study of regulatory T cells in long-lasting Graves disease. TCRdb processed the multiplex PCR reads anew with MiXCR; each CDR3 protein has one entry. This table has about 520,000 distinct CDR3 sequences, about 11% appearing once. This sample also appeared in a second study, on T cells in Graves' hyperthyroidism and ophthalmopathy.

Sequencing used peripheral blood mononuclear cells (PBMCs), obtained at new diagnosis, from a patient treated with antithyroid drugs. The source is a young woman with Graves disease. CDR3s include the opening cysteine and the closing phenylalanine or tryptophan. Fields, in order: clone size, D gene, V gene, J gene, CDR3 DNA, CDR3 protein. D genes are given only for firm matches. Size tells how often a clone was seen (once, few, many) or the class of an expanded clone, and some rows leave it out.

clone_size: -; d_call: TRBD2; v_call: TRBV19; j_call: TRBJ2-2; cdr3_nt: TGTGCCAGTAGTATATCGGGACTAGCGGACTACACCGGGGAGCTGTTTTTT; cdr3_aa: CASSISGLADYTGELFF
clone_size: -; d_call: -; v_call: TRBV25-1; j_call: TRBJ2-1; cdr3_nt: TGTGCCAGCAGTGCGGGCCACTACAATGAGCAGTTCTTC; cdr3_aa: CASSAGHYNEQFF
clone_size: few; d_call: -; v_call: TRBV29-1; j_call: TRBJ2-1; cdr3_nt: TGCAGCGTTTGGGCCATTGGTGAGCAGTTCTTC; cdr3_aa: CSVWAIGEQFF
clone_size: many; d_call: -; v_call: TRBV15; j_call: TRBJ1-2; cdr3_nt: TGTGCCACCAGCAGAGACCCCGGGCCAGCATTTGGAGGCTACACCTTC; cdr3_aa: CATSRDPGPAFGGYTF
clone_size: -; d_call: -; v_call: TRBV15; j_call: TRBJ1-4; cdr3_nt: TGTGCCACCAGCAGAGGAGGTCAGGGAGCTGACAAACTGTTTTTT; cdr3_aa: CATSRGGQGADKLFF
clone_size: -; d_call: -; v_call: TRBV19; j_call: TRBJ1-6; cdr3_nt: TGTGCCAGTAGTTTTGATAGTGGCGGACCGAATTCACCCCTCCACTTT; cdr3_aa: CASSFDSGGPNSPLHF
clone_size: many; d_call: TRBD1; v_call: TRBV2; j_call: TRBJ2-7; cdr3_nt: TGTGCCAGCAGTCCTACAGGGGAGTACTTC; cdr3_aa: CASSPTGEYF
clone_size: many; d_call: TRBD2; v_call: TRBV27; j_call: TRBJ2-7; cdr3_nt: TGTGCCAGCAGCCGAGCGGGGCCCTACGAGCAGTACTTC; cdr3_aa: CASSRAGPYEQYF
clone_size: -; d_call: -; v_call: TRBV4-3; j_call: TRBJ2-7; cdr3_nt: TGCGCCAGCAGCCAATCTCAGGGGGGCCCCTACGAGCAGTACTTC; cdr3_aa: CASSQSQGGPYEQYF
clone_size: few; d_call: -; v_call: TRBV12-3/TRBV12-4; j_call: TRBJ2-7; cdr3_nt: TGTGCCAGCAGTTTAGGAGGGAGTCACTACGAGCAGTACTTC; cdr3_aa: CASSLGGSHYEQYF
clone_size: many; d_call: -; v_call: TRBV11-2; j_call: TRBJ2-1; cdr3_nt: TGTGCCAGCAGCTCAACCCGAGGAGGGTACAATGAGCAGTTCTTC; cdr3_aa: CASSSTRGGYNEQFF
clone_size: many; d_call: -; v_call: TRBV30; j_call: TRBJ1-1; cdr3_nt: TGTGCCTGGACCAGGGACTCCGAGAACACTGAAGCTTTCTTT; cdr3_aa: CAWTRDSENTEAFF
clone_size: many; d_call: TRBD2; v_call: TRBV10-3; j_call: TRBJ2-5; cdr3_nt: TGTGCCATCAGCCAGGCCGGGCGGGAGGGGGAGACCCAGTACTTC; cdr3_aa: CAISQAGREGETQYF
clone_size: many; d_call: TRBD2; v_call: TRBV7-2; j_call: TRBJ2-5; cdr3_nt: TGTGCCAGCAGCTTAGGACAATTCGGGAGGGCCCAAGAGACCCAGTACTTC; cdr3_aa: CASSLGQFGRAQETQYF
clone_size: -; d_call: -; v_call: TRBV10-3; j_call: TRBJ1-6; cdr3_nt: TGCCACCCATACAGTTCGCAGCGAAATTCACCCCTCCACTTT; cdr3_aa: CHPYSSQRNSPLHF
clone_size: many; d_call: -; v_call: TRBV12-3/TRBV12-4; j_call: TRBJ1-5; cdr3_nt: TGTGCCAGCAGCTTCGGTCGGGCTCGGCATTTT; cdr3_aa: CASSFGRARHF
clone_size: -; d_call: TRBD2; v_call: TRBV7-3; j_call: TRBJ2-3; cdr3_nt: TGTGCCAGCAGCTCGGGGACTAGCGGGAGTTTGCAGTATTTT; cdr3_aa: CASSSGTSGSLQYF
clone_size: many; d_call: TRBD2; v_call: TRBV12-3/TRBV12-4; j_call: TRBJ2-5; cdr3_nt: TGTGCCAGCAGTTTATTCCTCGGGACTAGCGGGACCTCAGAGACCCAGTACTTC; cdr3_aa: CASSLFLGTSGTSETQYF
clone_size: -; d_call: -; v_call: TRBV5-1; j_call: TRBJ2-7; cdr3_nt: TGCGCCAGCAGCTTGGGGCCAGGGTCTCCCCGCGAGCAGTACTTC; cdr3_aa: CASSLGPGSPREQYF
clone_size: many; d_call: TRBD1; v_call: TRBV7-9; j_call: TRBJ2-3; cdr3_nt: TGTGCCAGCAGCCCGCAGAAGGGACAGGACACAGATACGCAGTATTTT; cdr3_aa: CASSPQKGQDTDTQYF